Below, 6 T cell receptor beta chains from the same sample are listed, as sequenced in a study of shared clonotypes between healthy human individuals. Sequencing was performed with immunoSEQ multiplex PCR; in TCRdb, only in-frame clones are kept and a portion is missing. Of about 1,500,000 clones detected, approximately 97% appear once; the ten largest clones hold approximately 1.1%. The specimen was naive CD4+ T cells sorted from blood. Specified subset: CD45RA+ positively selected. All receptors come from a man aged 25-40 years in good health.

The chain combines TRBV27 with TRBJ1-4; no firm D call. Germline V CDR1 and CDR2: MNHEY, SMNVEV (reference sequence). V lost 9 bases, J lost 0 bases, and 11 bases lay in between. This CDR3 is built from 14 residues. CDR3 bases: TGTGCCAGTGGGGTGCGTGCAACTAATGAAAAACTGTTTTTT. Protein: CASGVRATNEKLFF. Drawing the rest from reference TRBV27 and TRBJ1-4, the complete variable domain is EAQVTQNPRYLITVTGKKLTVTCSQNMNHEYMSWYRQDPGLGLRQIYYSMNVEVTDKGDVPEGYKVSRKEKRNFPLILESPSPNQTSLYFCASGVRATNEKLFFGSGTQLSVL.

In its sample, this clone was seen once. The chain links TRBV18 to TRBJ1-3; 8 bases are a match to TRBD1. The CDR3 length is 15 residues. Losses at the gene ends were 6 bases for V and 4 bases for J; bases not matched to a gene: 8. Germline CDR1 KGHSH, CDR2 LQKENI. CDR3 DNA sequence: TGTGCCAGCTCCCCCACAGGGGGGCCCGGAAACACCATATATTTT. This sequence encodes CASSPTGGPGNTIYF. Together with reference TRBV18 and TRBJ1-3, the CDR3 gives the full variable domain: NAGVMQNPRHLVRRRGQEARLRCSPMKGHSHVYWYRQLPEEGLKFMVYLQKENIIDESGMPKERFSAEFPKEGPSILRIQQVVRGDSAAYFCASSPTGGPGNTIYFGEGSWLTVV.

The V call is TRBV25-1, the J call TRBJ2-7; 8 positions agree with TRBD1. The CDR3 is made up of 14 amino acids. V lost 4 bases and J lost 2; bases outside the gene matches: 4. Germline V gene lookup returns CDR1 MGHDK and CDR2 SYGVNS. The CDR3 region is CASSAYRGTYEQYF. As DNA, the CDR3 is TGTGCCAGCAGTGCGTACAGGGGGACCTACGAGCAGTACTTC.

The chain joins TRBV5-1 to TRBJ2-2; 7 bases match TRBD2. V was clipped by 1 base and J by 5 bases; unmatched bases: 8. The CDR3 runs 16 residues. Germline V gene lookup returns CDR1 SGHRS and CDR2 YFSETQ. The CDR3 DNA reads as TGCGCCAGCAGCTTGATCCCGGGACTAAATACCGGGGAGCTGTTTTTT. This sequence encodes CASSLIPGLNTGELFF.

The CDR3 sequence is CASRYGQGAKTNEKLFF. The CDR3 DNA follows: TGTGCCAGCAGGTACGGACAGGGGGCGAAGACTAATGAAAAACTGTTTTTT. This chain joins TRBV2 and TRBJ1-4; 11 nucleotides line up with TRBD1. V lost 6 bases to trimming and J lost 2 bases; unmatched junction nucleotides: 8. Per the germline V gene, CDR1 is SNHLY and CDR2 is FYNNEI. The CDR3 is 17 amino acids.

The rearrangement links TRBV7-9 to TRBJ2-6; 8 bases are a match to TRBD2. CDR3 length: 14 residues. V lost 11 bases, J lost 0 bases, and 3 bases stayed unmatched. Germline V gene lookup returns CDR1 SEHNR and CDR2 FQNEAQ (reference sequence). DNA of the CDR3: TGTGCCGGAGGGACTAGCTCTGGGGCCAACGTCCTGACTTTC. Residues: CAGGTSSGANVLTF.